The 8 T cell receptor beta chains below were found in one sample sequenced in a study of blood T cell repertoires in COVID-19. Assay used: immunoSEQ multiplex PCR; TCRdb lists only in-frame clones, some missing. Altogether about 180,000 clones are present, 60% to 80% being singletons, with the ten largest covering roughly 25%. The sequenced sample consisted of peripheral blood. The receptors were gathered from a woman between 70 and 85 years old with acute or convalescent COVID-19.

The genes are TRBV7-3 and TRBJ2-1; the match to TRBD2 covers 8 bases. Germline values: CDR1 SGHTA, CDR2 FQGTGA. Trimming took 5 bases from V and 5 from J; bases not matched to a gene: 5. The CDR3 extends over 14 amino acids. CDR3 amino acids: CASSQGSGNNEQFF. As DNA, the CDR3 is TGTGCCAGCAGCCAGGGTAGCGGGAACAATGAGCAGTTCTTC. The whole variable domain, filled in from reference TRBV7-3 and TRBJ2-1, reads GAGVSQTPSNKVTEKGKYVELRCDPISGHTALYWYRQSLGQGPEFLIYFQGTGAADDSGLPNDRFFAVRPEGSVSTLKIQRTERGDSAVYLCASSQGSGNNEQFFGPGTRLTVL.

CDR3 region: CASRIRPLDWDEQFF. CDR3 DNA: TGTGCCAGCAGAATCAGGCCCTTGGATTGGGATGAGCAGTTCTTC. V gene TRBV6-5 combines with J gene TRBJ2-1; D ambiguous. Germline assignment: CDR1 MNHEY and CDR2 SVGAGI. The CDR3 runs to 15 residues. The V end lost 6 bases, the J end lost 8 bases, and 20 bases lay between the germline ends.

CDR3 in DNA: TGTGCCAGCAGTCCAGGGGCGTCGACTTTCGGCTACACCTTC. It is translated as CASSPGASTFGYTF. The V call is TRBV2, the J call TRBJ1-2; TRBD1 might be the D (6 bases). CDR1 is SNHLY, CDR2 FYNNEI, per germline. V dropped 5 bases and J dropped 8 bases, with 18 bases sitting between them. This CDR3 comprises 14 residues.

This rearrangement joins TRBV3-1 (or the pseudogene TRBV3-2) to TRBJ2-3; tentatively, D is TRBD1 (5 bases). Germline V lookup: CDR1 LGHDT, CDR2 YNNKEL (reference sequence). V was trimmed by 1 base and J by 2 bases, leaving 10 bases between them. The CDR3 is 15 amino acids. CDR3 residues: CASSQGQGFTDTQYF. In nucleotides, the CDR3 is TGTGCCAGCAGCCAAGGTCAGGGCTTCACAGATACGCAGTATTTT.

This sequence joins TRBV24-1 and TRBJ1-5, with 9 nucleotides matching TRBD1. J was trimmed by 7 bases and V by 10 bases; bases with no gene match: 4. The CDR3 consists of 12 residues. Germline V gene lookup returns CDR1 KGHDR and CDR2 SFDVKD. CDR3 DNA sequence: TGTGCCACGGGACAGGGAGGGCAGCCCCAGCATTTT. It specifies CATGQGGQPQHF.

The J gene is TRBJ2-1, the V gene TRBV5-6; 10 bases line up with TRBD2. Germline V gene lookup returns CDR1 SGHDT and CDR2 YYEEEE. Trimming took 4 bases from V and 2 from J; bases not matched to a gene: 15. The CDR3 is made up of 19 amino acids. CDR3 region: CASSRRLAGFGDPYNEQFF. CDR3 coding DNA: TGTGCCAGCAGCCGAAGACTAGCGGGCTTCGGGGACCCCTACAATGAGCAGTTCTTC.

This clone has just one count. This chain uses TRBV18 with TRBJ1-1; 8 nucleotides match TRBD1. This CDR3 has 14 amino acids. Per the germline V gene, CDR1 is KGHSH and CDR2 is LQKENI. V was clipped by 4 bases and J by 7 bases; unmatched bases: 8. CDR3 sequence: CASSRDRGIGEAFF. The DNA of the CDR3 is TGTGCCAGCTCACGAGACAGGGGTATTGGTGAAGCTTTCTTT.

V usage is TRBV5-6 and J usage is TRBJ2-7; 8 bases map to TRBD1. After removal of 3 bases from V and 2 bases from J, the junction contained 7 bases not matched to a gene. There are 15 residues in the CDR3. From germline, CDR1 is SGHDT and CDR2 YYEEEE. Written as DNA, the CDR3 is TGTGCCAGCAGCTGGCCCGGGACAGGCCCCTACGAGCAGTACTTC. Translating it yields CASSWPGTGPYEQYF.